These 5 T cell receptor beta chains share one sample of origin, sequenced in a study of blood T cell repertoires in COVID-19. Measured with immunoSEQ multiplex PCR; TCRdb has only the in-frame clones, and not every one. The top ten hold about 13% of the sample, which has nearly 15,000 clones, about four fifths seen once. The sequenced sample consisted of peripheral blood. All receptors come from a man in his fifties or sixties with acute or convalescent COVID-19.

The chain couples TRBV6-4 to TRBJ1-5, with D possibly being TRBD1 (5 bases). Trimming removed 1 base at V and 5 bases at J, with 18 bases between. Germline lookup yields CDR1 MRHNA and CDR2 SNTAGT. The CDR3 is 17 residues long. The CDR3 spells CASSDLRYGGRDQPQHF. The CDR3 DNA reads TGTGCCAGCAGTGACTTAAGGTACGGGGGACGGGATCAGCCCCAGCATTTT.

This clone was observed a handful of times. The chain has TRBV10-3 and TRBJ1-3; D gene unclear. The CDR3 spans 13 residues. The ends were cut back, 10 bases at V and 1 base at J, with 11 bases in the middle. CDR1 ENHRY and CDR2 SYGVKD come from the germline V gene. The CDR3 sequence is CATSPGSGNTIYF. CDR3 coding DNA: TGTGCCACAAGCCCGGGTTCTGGAAACACCATATATTTT.

This clone was observed once. The rearrangement joins TRBV2 to TRBJ1-6; D unresolved. Looked up from germline, CDR1 is SNHLY and CDR2 is FYNNEI. CDR3 length equals 15 residues. The V and J ends lost 5 bases and 7 bases respectively, with 15 bases between them. The CDR3 nucleotides are TGTGCCAGCAGTTCCAACGGGTTCGGAAATTCACCCCTCCACTTT. It translates to CASSSNGFGNSPLHF. The full variable domain, in which reference TRBV2 and TRBJ1-6 provide the parts outside the CDR3, is EPEVTQTPSHQVTQMGQEVILRCVPISNHLYFYWYRQILGQKVEFLVSFYNNEISEKSEIFDDQFSVERPDGSNFTLKIRSTKLEDSAMYFCASSSNGFGNSPLHFGNGTRLTVT.

This chain links TRBV18 with TRBJ1-5; D is unresolved. V lost 2 bases, J lost 6 bases, and 14 bases lay in between. CDR1 and CDR2 (germline): KGHSH, LQKENI. The CDR3 runs 15 residues. In DNA, the CDR3 is TGTGCCAGCTCACCAGGCGGGGTTGTAGGTCAGCCCCAGCATTTT. This translates into CASSPGGVVGQPQHF. Full variable domain (remainder filled in from reference TRBV18 and TRBJ1-5): NAGVMQNPRHLVRRRGQEARLRCSPMKGHSHVYWYRQLPEEGLKFMVYLQKENIIDESGMPKERFSAEFPKEGPSILRIQQVVRGDSAAYFCASSPGGVVGQPQHFGDGTRLSIL.

The chain joins TRBV2 to TRBJ1-5; possible D gene TRBD1, 5 bases. Between the trimmed V and J ends, which lost 4 bases and 0 bases, there was a span of 16 bases. The CDR3 has 17 residues. Germline V gene lookup returns CDR1 SNHLY and CDR2 FYNNEI. The DNA of the CDR3 is TGTGCCAGCAGTGTCTGGGGCAGGGCGGATAGCAATCAGCCCCAGCATTTT. Protein: CASSVWGRADSNQPQHF.